Listed below are T cell receptor beta chains from one sample, sequenced in a study of T cell responses to AZD1222 COVID-19 vaccine. Data came from immunoSEQ multiplex PCR; TCRdb stores just in-frame clones and leaves some out. This sample has around 50,000 clones, with approximately 83% found just once. Source: peripheral blood, taken on day 0 of AZD1222 vaccination. The source is an adult in good health. Both conserved end residues are part of each CDR3. A D gene is named only where the DNA matches it firmly. Part of the rows lack a size; the others show once, few, many or a class for expanded clones.

J | V | D | size | CDR3 | DNA
TRBJ2-1 | TRBV6-4 | TRBD2 | . | CARTTSGGSYNEQFF | TGTGCCAGGACTACTAGCGGGGGCTCCTACAATGAGCAGTTCTTC
TRBJ2-3 | TRBV5-1 | TRBD1 | . | CASSRPGQGDTQYF | TGCGCCAGCAGTCGTCCGGGACAGGGGGATACGCAGTATTTT
TRBJ2-5 | TRBV18 | TRBD1 | . | CASSPGTGKETQYF | TGTGCCAGCTCACCCGGGACAGGGAAGGAGACCCAGTACTTC
TRBJ2-3 | TRBV5-6 | . | few | CASRRTRDRGRTDTQYF | TGTGCCAGCAGACGGACTCGGGACCGAGGGCGCACAGATACGCAGTATTTT
TRBJ1-1 | TRBV20-1 | . | . | CSASGDGTRVTEAFF | TGCAGTGCTAGTGGGGACGGGACGCGGGTCACTGAAGCTTTCTTT
TRBJ2-5 | TRBV7-8 | . | . | CASSPRRTGQETQYF | TGTGCCAGCAGCCCGCGAAGGACGGGGCAAGAGACCCAGTACTTC
TRBJ1-4 | TRBV3-1/TRBV3-2 | . | . | CASSQDGGPEKLFF | TGTGCCAGCAGCCAAGATGGGGGCCCTGAAAAACTGTTTTTT
TRBJ2-7 | TRBV9 | . | . | CASSVDMGATGEQYF | TGTGCCAGCAGCGTAGATATGGGGGCAACCGGCGAGCAGTACTTC
TRBJ2-6 | TRBV27 | . | once | CASSLVGYSGANVLTF | TGTGCCAGCAGTTTAGTGGGGTACTCCGGGGCCAACGTCCTGACTTTC
TRBJ1-5 | TRBV3-1/TRBV3-2 | . | . | CASSQERGGEQPQHF | TGTGCCAGCAGCCAAGAGCGCGGGGGGGAACAGCCCCAGCATTTT
TRBJ2-7 | TRBV29-1 | . | . | CSVIFLYEQYF | TGCAGCGTTATATTTCTCTACGAGCAGTACTTC
TRBJ2-5 | TRBV7-2 | TRBD1 | . | CASSPDRVETQYF | TGTGCCAGCAGCCCGGACAGGGTGGAGACCCAGTACTTC
TRBJ1-6 | TRBV18 | . | once | CASSPSEQLRYSYNSPLHF | TGTGCCAGCTCACCCAGTGAGCAGCTGAGATACTCCTATAATTCACCCCTCCACTTT
TRBJ1-5 | TRBV6-5 | . | . | CASRKSGGDQPQHF | TGTGCCAGCAGGAAGAGTGGGGGTGATCAGCCCCAGCATTTT
TRBJ1-5 | TRBV9 | . | . | CASSAGPGQPQHF | TGTGCCAGCAGCGCCGGGCCCGGCCAGCCCCAGCATTTT
TRBJ1-5 | TRBV28 | . | . | CASSSPFTRHDSNQPQHF | TGTGCCAGCAGTTCCCCCTTTACCCGACACGATAGCAATCAGCCCCAGCATTTT
TRBJ2-7 | TRBV6-5 | . | . | CASSYEGAYEQYF | TGTGCCAGCAGTTACGAGGGCGCCTACGAGCAGTACTTC
TRBJ1-5 | TRBV28 | TRBD1 | . | CASSPLLQGAGQPQHF | TGTGCCAGCAGTCCCCTATTACAGGGGGCGGGTCAGCCCCAGCATTTT
TRBJ2-7 | TRBV28 | TRBD1 | . | CASSPDRAYSYEQYF | TGTGCCAGCAGCCCAGACAGGGCCTACTCCTACGAGCAGTACTTC
TRBJ2-7 | TRBV28 | . | . | CASSLIHYEQYF | TGTGCCAGCAGTTTAATTCACTACGAGCAGTACTTC
TRBJ1-5 | TRBV28 | . | large | CASSIEGHQPQHF | TGTGCCAGCAGTATAGAGGGGCATCAGCCCCAGCATTTT
TRBJ2-5 | TRBV9 | . | . | CASSVEGGRGPTQETQYF | TGTGCCAGCAGCGTAGAAGGAGGGAGGGGGCCTACCCAAGAGACCCAGTACTTC
TRBJ2-2 | TRBV11-3 | TRBD1 | . | CASSSTGEWSYTGELFF | TGTGCCAGCAGCTCCACAGGGGAATGGAGCTACACCGGGGAGCTGTTTTTT
TRBJ2-7 | TRBV29-1 | . | . | CSVVAHSYEQYF | TGCAGCGTTGTAGCACACTCCTACGAGCAGTACTTC
TRBJ1-5 | TRBV28 | . | once | CASTPSGVYSNQPQHF | TGTGCCAGCACTCCCTCCGGCGTATATAGCAATCAGCCCCAGCATTTT
TRBJ2-7 | TRBV6-5 | . | . | CASSYAISALSYEQYF | TGTGCCAGCAGTTACGCCATTAGTGCCCTCTCCTACGAGCAGTACTTC
TRBJ2-3 | TRBV6-5 | . | . | CASSSRGAGGADTQYF | TGTGCCAGCAGTTCCCGAGGAGCAGGTGGGGCAGATACGCAGTATTTT
TRBJ1-5 | TRBV2 | . | once | CASSEVYSNQPQHF | TGTGCCAGCAGTGAGGTTTATAGCAATCAGCCCCAGCATTTT
TRBJ2-1 | TRBV6-1 | . | . | CASSEPRFSYNEQFF | TGTGCCAGCAGTGAACCTCGTTTCTCCTACAATGAGCAGTTCTTC
TRBJ1-1 | TRBV7-2 | . | . | CASSFETTNTEAFF | TGTGCCAGCAGCTTCGAGACAACGAACACTGAAGCTTTCTTT
TRBJ2-6 | TRBV28 | . | . | CASSSGGVTGANVLTF | TGTGCCAGCAGTTCAGGGGGGGTGACTGGGGCCAACGTCCTGACTTTC